This note documents a single T cell receptor (beta chain) sequence. Antigen: not known. This sample is part of a study of CD8+ T cells in alopecia areata. The study, taken as a whole, reports: While tofacitinib was given, many expanded lesional clones persisted in scalp and blood.

Treatment reported: oral pan-JAK inhibitor, 5-10 mg twice daily. The V gene's germline CDR1 is GTSNPN and CDR2 SVGIG (reference sequence). This CDR3 contains 14 residues. V was pared by 1 base and J by 6 bases, with 15 bases between. Extraction of RNA preceded its reverse transcription into cDNA, which served as the sequencing template. Libraries were prepared by immunoSEQ multiplex PCR; TCRdb keeps only in-frame clonotypes and omits some of them. The sample carries about 100,000 clones, roughly 46% recorded once. This TCR was recovered from a human donor with alopecia areata. The sequences come from CD8+ T cells sorted from blood, collected at week 24, from a patient treated with tofacitinib. The chain has TRBV30 and TRBJ1-2; D unclear. Here the CDR3 reads CAWSAVSDTDGYTF. The CDR3, as DNA: TGTGCCTGGAGTGCGGTGTCTGACACTGATGGCTACACCTTC.